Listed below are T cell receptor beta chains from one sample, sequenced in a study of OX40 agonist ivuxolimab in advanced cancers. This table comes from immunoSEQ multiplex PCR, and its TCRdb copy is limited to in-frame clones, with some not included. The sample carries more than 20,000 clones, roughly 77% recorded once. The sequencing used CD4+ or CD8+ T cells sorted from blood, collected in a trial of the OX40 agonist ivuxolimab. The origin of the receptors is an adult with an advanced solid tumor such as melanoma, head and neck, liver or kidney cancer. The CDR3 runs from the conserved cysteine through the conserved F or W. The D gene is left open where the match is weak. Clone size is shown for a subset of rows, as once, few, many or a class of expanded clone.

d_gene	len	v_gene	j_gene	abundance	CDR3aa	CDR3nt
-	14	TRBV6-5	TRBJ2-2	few	CASSYTRGTGELFF	TGTGCCAGCAGTTACACCCGGGGCACCGGGGAGCTGTTTTTT
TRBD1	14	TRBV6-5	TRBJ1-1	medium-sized	CASSIAGTGKEAFF	TGTGCCAGCAGTATCGCCGGGACAGGGAAGGAAGCTTTCTTT
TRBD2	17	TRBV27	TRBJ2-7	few	CASTPAPGGGASYEQYF	TGTGCCAGCACTCCCGCGCCTGGCGGGGGGGCCTCCTACGAGCAGTACTTC
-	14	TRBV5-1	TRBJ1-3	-	CASRAVDSGNTIYF	TGCGCCAGCAGGGCAGTAGACTCTGGAAACACCATATATTTT
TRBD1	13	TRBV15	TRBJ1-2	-	CATSRDPTGSYTF	TGTGCCACCAGCAGAGACCCGACAGGGAGCTACACCTTC
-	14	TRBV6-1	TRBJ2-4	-	CASSARDAGNIQYF	TGTGCCAGCAGTGCCCGGGACGCGGGAAACATTCAGTACTTC
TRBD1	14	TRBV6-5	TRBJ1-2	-	CASSYSGQAGGYTF	TGTGCCAGCAGTTACTCCGGACAGGCAGGTGGCTACACCTTC
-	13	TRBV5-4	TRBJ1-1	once	CASTKSRNSEAFF	TGTGCCAGCACCAAGAGTAGGAATTCTGAAGCTTTCTTT
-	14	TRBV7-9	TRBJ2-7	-	CASSSQWRTGEQYF	TGTGCCAGCAGCTCTCAGTGGCGAACGGGCGAGCAGTACTTC
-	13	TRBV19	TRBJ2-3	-	CASTMKTTDTQYF	TGTGCCAGTACCATGAAGACTACAGATACGCAGTATTTT
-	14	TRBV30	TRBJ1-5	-	CAWSGDGSNQPQHF	TGTGCCTGGAGTGGGGACGGCAGCAATCAGCCCCAGCATTTT
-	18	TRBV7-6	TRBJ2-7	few	CASSPQGATGFKGGEQYF	TGTGCCAGCAGCCCCCAAGGGGCTACAGGATTCAAAGGCGGCGAGCAGTACTTC
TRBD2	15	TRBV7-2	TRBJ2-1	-	CASSPRTSGGPEQFF	TGTGCCAGCAGCCCCCGGACTAGCGGGGGGCCTGAGCAGTTCTTC
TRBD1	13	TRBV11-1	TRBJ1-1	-	CASSSRPTGGAFF	TGTGCCAGCAGTTCCAGACCCACAGGGGGAGCTTTCTTT
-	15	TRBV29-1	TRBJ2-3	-	CSVVGRLLPTDTQYF	TGCAGCGTTGTGGGCAGGCTCTTACCCACAGATACGCAGTATTTT
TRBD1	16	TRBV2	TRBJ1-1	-	CASSEDRGSIGTEAFF	TGTGCCAGCAGTGAGGACAGGGGGTCGATCGGCACTGAAGCTTTCTTT
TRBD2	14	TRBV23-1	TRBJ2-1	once	CASAFLTSGFWGFF	TGCGCCAGCGCCTTCTTGACTAGCGGATTTTGGGGGTTCTTC
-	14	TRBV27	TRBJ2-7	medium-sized	CASSLLGVSYEQYF	TGTGCCAGCAGTTTATTAGGGGTTTCCTACGAGCAGTACTTC
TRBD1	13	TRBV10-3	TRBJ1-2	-	CAIGPGQGGGYTF	TGTGCCATCGGCCCTGGACAGGGTGGCGGCTACACCTTC
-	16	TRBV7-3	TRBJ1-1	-	CASSLNRAGASTEAFF	TGTGCCAGCAGCTTAAACAGGGCCGGGGCAAGCACTGAAGCTTTCTTT
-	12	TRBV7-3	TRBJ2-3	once	CASSPSGDTQYF	TGTGCCAGCAGCCCTTCAGGCGATACGCAGTATTTT
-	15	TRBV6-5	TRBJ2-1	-	CASSSIGGSYNEQFF	TGTGCCAGCAGTTCTATCGGGGGCTCCTACAATGAGCAGTTCTTC
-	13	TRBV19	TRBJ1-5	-	CASSAIRNQPQHF	TGTGCCAGCAGCGCCATTCGCAATCAGCCCCAGCATTTT
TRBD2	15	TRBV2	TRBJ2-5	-	CASSDGTSGGKTQYF	TGTGCCAGCAGTGACGGGACTAGCGGGGGTAAGACCCAGTACTTC
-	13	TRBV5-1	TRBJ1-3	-	CASSLGGGNTIYF	TGCGCCAGCAGCTTGGGAGGGGGAAACACCATATATTTT
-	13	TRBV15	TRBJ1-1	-	CATSSQRDTEAFF	TGTGCCACCAGCAGTCAACGGGACACTGAAGCTTTCTTT
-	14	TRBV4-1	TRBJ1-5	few	CASSQDHSNQPQHF	TGCGCCAGCAGCCAAGACCATAGCAATCAGCCCCAGCATTTT
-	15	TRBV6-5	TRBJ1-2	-	CASSQSRLTGYGYTF	TGTGCCAGCAGTCAAAGCCGACTGACTGGTTATGGCTACACCTTC
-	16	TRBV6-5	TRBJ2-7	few	CASSSLPGRGKYEQYF	TGTGCCAGCAGTTCCCTACCGGGACGGGGGAAGTACGAGCAGTACTTC
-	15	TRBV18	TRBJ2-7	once	CASSAAEGRGYEQYF	TGTGCCAGCTCGGCCGCCGAGGGAAGGGGCTACGAGCAGTACTTC
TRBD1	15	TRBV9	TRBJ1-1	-	CASSPRQGLNTEAFF	TGTGCCAGCAGCCCTCGACAGGGGCTGAACACTGAAGCTTTCTTT
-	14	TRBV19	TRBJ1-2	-	CASSYPPGSYGYTF	TGTGCCAGTAGTTATCCGCCGGGGAGCTATGGCTACACCTTC
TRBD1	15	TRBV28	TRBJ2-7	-	CASSRTGLALYEQYF	TGTGCCAGCAGCCGGACAGGGCTAGCACTCTACGAGCAGTACTTC
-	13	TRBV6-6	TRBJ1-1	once	CAISQGLNTEAFF	TGTGCCATTTCACAGGGATTGAACACTGAAGCTTTCTTT
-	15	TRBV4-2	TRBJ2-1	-	CASSHLGGLLREQFF	TGTGCCAGCAGCCATCTTGGGGGACTCCTAAGGGAGCAGTTCTTC
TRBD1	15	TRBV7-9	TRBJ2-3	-	CASSWDRESTDTQYF	TGTGCCAGCAGCTGGGACAGAGAAAGCACAGATACGCAGTATTTT
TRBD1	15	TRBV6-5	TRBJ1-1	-	CASSSAGTGVSEAFF	TGTGCCAGCAGTTCCGCCGGGACAGGGGTATCTGAAGCTTTCTTT
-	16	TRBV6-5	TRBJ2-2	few	CASSYTSEGHTGELFF	TGTGCCAGCAGTTACACTTCCGAGGGCCACACCGGGGAGCTGTTTTTT
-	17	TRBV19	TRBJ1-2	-	CASSIDKSAGLNYGYTF	TGTGCCAGTAGTATAGATAAGTCGGCAGGGCTAAACTATGGCTACACCTTC
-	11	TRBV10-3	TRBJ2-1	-	CAISDVGQQFF	TGTGCCATCAGTGATGTCGGACAGCAGTTCTTC